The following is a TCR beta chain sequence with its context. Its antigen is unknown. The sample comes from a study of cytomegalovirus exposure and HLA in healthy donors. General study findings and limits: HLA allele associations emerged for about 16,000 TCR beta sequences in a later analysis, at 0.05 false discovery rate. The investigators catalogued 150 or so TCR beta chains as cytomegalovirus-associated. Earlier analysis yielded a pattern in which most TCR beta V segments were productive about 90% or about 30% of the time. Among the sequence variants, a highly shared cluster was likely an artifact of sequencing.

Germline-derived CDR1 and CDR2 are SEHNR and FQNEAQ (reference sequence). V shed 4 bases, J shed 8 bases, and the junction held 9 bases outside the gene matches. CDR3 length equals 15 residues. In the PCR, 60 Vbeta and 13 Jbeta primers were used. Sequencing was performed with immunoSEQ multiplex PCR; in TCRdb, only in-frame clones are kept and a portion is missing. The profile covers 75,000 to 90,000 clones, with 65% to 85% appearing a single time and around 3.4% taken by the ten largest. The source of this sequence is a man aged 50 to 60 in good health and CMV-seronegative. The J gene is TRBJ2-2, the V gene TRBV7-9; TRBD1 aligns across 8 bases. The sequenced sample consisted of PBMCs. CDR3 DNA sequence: TGTGCCAGCAGCTACGGACAGGGCCAGGAAGGGGAGCTGTTTTTT. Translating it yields CASSYGQGQEGELFF.